This T cell receptor beta chain comes out of a study of blood T cell repertoires in COVID-19 (dated by TCRdb to between 2020 and 2021). About the full investigation: Collaborator samples came from the United States, Italy and Spain and covered acute and convalescent phases of COVID-19. The prospective study material was composed of cDNA or gDNA derived from T cells, B-cell-depleted T cells, or PBMCs. The sample metadata nearly always contained a de-identified subject ID, COVID-19 status, age in years and sex. Where HLA class I and class II types were available, the types were taken from metadata supplied by the sample provider, not from assay-based typing. A freely available public database, intended as a resource for researchers studying the immune response to SARS-CoV-2, is where the repertoires were released. Samples were obtained from the ongoing ImmuneRACE study (first 160 participants) and from roughly 1,300 subjects provided by 6 global collaborators. The dataset comprised deeply sampled blood TCRbeta repertoires from subjects exposed to, actively infected with, or recovered from COVID-19. What the study reported, not specific to this receptor: The amount of clinical and demographic metadata varied by source and participant and was provided uncurated.

Whole blood was collected in K2EDTA tubes by collaborating institutions according to the institutions' own protocols. For TCRbeta analysis, collaborator samples were shipped as frozen whole blood, as isolated PBMCs, or as DNA extracted from either sample type. Of note for this clone: Its antigen remains undetermined. The record has no base qualities; no much larger clone is one base away.

The immunoSEQ Assay, a bias-controlled multiplex PCR, was used to amplify TCRbeta CDR3 regions from genomic DNA. As for the original processing: Nucleated cell counts per sample were estimated from amplification of reference gene primers within the assay. To quantify the absolute abundance of each unique TCRbeta CDR3 rearrangement, sequence reads were collapsed and filtered. For each sample, productive Simpson clonality was calculated as the square root of Simpson's diversity index across productive rearrangements. This immuneACCESS table, as held by TCRdb, lists in-frame sequences with V and J called but not all clones. Of the missing ones, under half trace to an unresolved V gene in checked studies; the others have no known cause. That table is the source of V, J and clone size, and D and trimming were worked out from the DNA. The sample table contains about 140,000 clones; only one count was recorded for more than 75% of them. In total, the top ten clones hold roughly 4.3% of the sample.

V sheds 6 bases and J sheds 3 bases, leaving 9 bases between their ends. CDR1 SNHLY and CDR2 FYNNEI are derived from the germline V gene. There are 12 amino acids in the CDR3, from cysteine to phenylalanine inclusive. CDR3 DNA is the only sequence kept; it has 36 bases, read in frame from the first base. The sequenced material came from peripheral blood. The receptor was derived from a woman in her thirties or forties with acute or convalescent COVID-19. The chain employs TRBV2 and TRBJ2-7; 6 matching bases give a weak D call of TRBD2. The nucleotides are TGTGCCAGCAGCCTAGCGAACTACGAGCAGTACTTC. Protein translation: CASSLANYEQYF.